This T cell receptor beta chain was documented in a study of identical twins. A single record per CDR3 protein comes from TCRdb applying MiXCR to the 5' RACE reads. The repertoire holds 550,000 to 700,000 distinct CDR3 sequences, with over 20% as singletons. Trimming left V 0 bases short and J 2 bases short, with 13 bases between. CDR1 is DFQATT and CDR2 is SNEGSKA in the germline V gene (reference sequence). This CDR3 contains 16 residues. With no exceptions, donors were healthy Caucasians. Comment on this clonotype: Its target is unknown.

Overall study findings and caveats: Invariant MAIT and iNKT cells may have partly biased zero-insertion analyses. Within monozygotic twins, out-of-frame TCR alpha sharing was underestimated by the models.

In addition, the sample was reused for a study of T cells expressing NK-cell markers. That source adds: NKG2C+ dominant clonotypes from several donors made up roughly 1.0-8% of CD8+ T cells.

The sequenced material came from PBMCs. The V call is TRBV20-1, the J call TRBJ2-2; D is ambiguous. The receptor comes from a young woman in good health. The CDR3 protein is CSARDLDTSNTGELFF. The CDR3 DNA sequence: TGCAGTGCTAGAGATCTCGACACAAGCAACACCGGGGAGCTGTTTTTT.